Presented here are 28 T cell receptor beta chains from one specimen sequenced in a study of spatial heterogeneity in lung cancer. TCRdb reprocessed the 5' RACE reads with MiXCR, giving one entry per CDR3 protein. This sample has 20,000 or so distinct CDR3 sequences, with about 3% found just once. The time point: sample taken at primary tumor resection. Unsorted whole RNA of tumor, nontumor lung or frozen PBMC was sequenced. The starting material was PBMCs, obtained at surgery. The source of these receptors is a female donor with early-stage non-small cell lung cancer.

This clonotype was seen at least ten times. The chain has TRBV9 and TRBJ2-1; 8 bases align to TRBD1. V was clipped by 3 bases and J by 4 bases; unmatched bases: 6. CDR1 SGDLS and CDR2 YYNGEE come from the germline V gene. The CDR3 runs 15 residues. CDR3: CASSEGTGSYNEQFF. CDR3 DNA sequence: TGTGCCAGCAGCGAGGGGACAGGAAGTTACAATGAGCAGTTCTTC.

This clonotype was seen at least ten times. V usage is TRBV19 and J usage is TRBJ1-1, with TRBD1 matching 8 bases. J lost 1 base, V lost 8 bases, and 3 bases had no gene match. The germline gives CDR1 LNHDA, CDR2 SQIVND (reference sequence). This CDR3 has 13 amino acids. Here the CDR3 reads CASRQGANTEAFF. The CDR3 nucleotides are TGTGCCAGTCGTCAGGGGGCGAACACTGAAGCTTTCTTT.

This clonotype was counted at least ten times. This chain connects TRBV7-9 to TRBJ2-5, with D unresolved. CDR3 length equals 16 residues. Germline V CDR1 and CDR2: SEHNR, FQNEAQ (reference sequence). Trimming left V 5 bases short and J 1 base short, with 17 bases between. The chain's CDR3 is CASSPPLGSLQETQYF. DNA of the CDR3: TGTGCCAGCAGCCCGCCCCTTGGAAGCCTCCAAGAGACCCAGTACTTC.

This clonotype was found many times. This chain links TRBV10-3 with TRBJ2-3; no definite D call. Trimming removed 4 bases at V and 5 bases at J, with 16 bases between. This CDR3 region has 15 residues. The germline V gene has CDR1 ENHRY and CDR2 SYGVKD. This CDR3 is CAISGGQGNRDTQYF. The CDR3 DNA sequence: TGTGCCATCAGTGGGGGTCAAGGGAACCGAGATACGCAGTATTTT.

This clonotype has a count of ten or more. This chain uses TRBV7-9 with TRBJ2-5; 9 positions match TRBD1. The CDR3 length is 15 residues. Germline CDR1 reads SEHNR; CDR2 reads FQNEAQ (reference sequence). The J segment lost 5 bases and the V segment lost 5 bases, leaving 9 bases of the junction unmatched. CDR3 sequence (DNA): TGTGCCAGCAGCCAAAATACAGGGGGCATGGAGACCCAGTACTTC. This translates into CASSQNTGGMETQYF. The full variable domain, in which reference TRBV7-9 and TRBJ2-5 provide the parts outside the CDR3, is DTGVSQNPRHKITKRGQNVTFRCDPISEHNRLYWYRQTLGQGPEFLTYFQNEAQLEKSRLLSDRFSAERPKGSFSTLEIQRTEQGDSAMYLCASSQNTGGMETQYFGPGTRLLVL.

This clonotype was picked up many times. The chain links TRBV7-9 to TRBJ2-1, with 11 bases lining up with TRBD2. This CDR3 has 15 amino acids. V dropped 5 bases and J dropped 5; count of bases not matched to a gene: 5. The V gene's germline CDR1 is SEHNR and CDR2 FQNEAQ (reference sequence). This CDR3 is CASSKTSGNDNEQFF. The CDR3 nucleotides are TGTGCCAGCAGCAAGACTAGCGGGAACGACAATGAGCAGTTCTTC. The variable domain in full, completed from reference TRBV7-9 and TRBJ2-1, reads DTGVSQNPRHKITKRGQNVTFRCDPISEHNRLYWYRQTLGQGPEFLTYFQNEAQLEKSRLLSDRFSAERPKGSFSTLEIQRTEQGDSAMYLCASSKTSGNDNEQFFGPGTRLTVL.

This clonotype was seen ten or more times. The genes are TRBV19 and TRBJ2-2; D is uncertain. V dropped 5 bases and J dropped 2 bases, with 12 bases sitting between them. Germline V gene lookup returns CDR1 LNHDA and CDR2 SQIVND (reference sequence). This CDR3 contains 15 residues. The CDR3 nucleotides read TGTGCCAGTAGTTGGACGAGCGCAAACACCGGGGAGCTGTTTTTT. Its translation: CASSWTSANTGELFF.

Many counts were recorded for this clonotype. The V call is TRBV5-4, the J call TRBJ2-1, with D unresolved. Germline V gene lookup returns CDR1 SGHNT and CDR2 YYREEE (reference sequence). V was clipped by 1 base and J by 6 bases, with 5 bases between them. The CDR3 length is 12 residues. The CDR3 sequence is CASSLFSNEQFF. The CDR3 nucleotides read TGTGCCAGCAGCTTGTTCTCCAATGAGCAGTTCTTC. The full variable domain, in which reference TRBV5-4 and TRBJ2-1 provide the parts outside the CDR3, is ETGVTQSPTHLIKTRGQQVTLRCSSQSGHNTVSWYQQALGQGPQFIFQYYREEENGRGNFPPRFSGLQFPNYSSELNVNALELDDSALYLCASSLFSNEQFFGPGTRLTVL.

This clonotype was counted many times. The V and J genes are TRBV28 and TRBJ2-1; the match to TRBD2 covers 9 bases. Germline CDR1 is MDHEN and CDR2 is SYDVKM. CDR3 length equals 13 residues. This CDR3 reads CGLAGRGDREQFF. CDR3 nucleotides: TGTGGTCTAGCGGGAAGGGGCGACAGGGAGCAGTTCTTC.

The chain links TRBV12-3 or TRBV12-4 to TRBJ1-5, with D possibly matching TRBD1 (5 bases). The CDR3 totals 15 residues. V dropped 3 bases and J dropped 6 bases, with 15 bases sitting between them. The chain's CDR3 is CASSFRSRDGQPQHF. Written as DNA, the CDR3 is TGTGCCAGCAGTTTTAGATCCAGGGACGGTCAGCCCCAGCATTTT.

In its sample, this clonotype was seen many times. V usage is TRBV4-2 and J usage is TRBJ2-2, with TRBD2 matching over 9 bases. The germline CDR1 and CDR2 sequences are LGHNA and YNFKEQ. V lost 2 bases to trimming and J lost 2 bases; unmatched junction nucleotides: 6. CDR3 size: 17 residues. CDR3 loop: CASSQTSGLENTGELFF. The DNA for the CDR3 is TGTGCCAGCAGCCAAACTAGCGGGTTAGAAAACACCGGGGAGCTGTTTTTT.

A word on this clonotype: A clone one base away is much larger, so this may be a read error. CDR3 protein: CAIGLAGGETGELFF. The DNA of the CDR3 is TGTGCCATCGGACTAGCGGGAGGGGAGACCGGGGAGCTGTTTTTT. The rearrangement links TRBV10-3 to TRBJ2-2, with 15 bases aligning to TRBD2. In germline, CDR1 is ENHRY, CDR2 SYGVKD. V lost 8 bases, J lost 5 bases, and 3 bases stayed unmatched. CDR3 size: 15 residues.

Ten or more counts support this clonotype. The rearrangement links TRBV20-1 to TRBJ2-2; 7 bases agree with TRBD2. Trimming removed 1 base from V and 8 bases from J; junction bases left unmatched: 4. There are 13 residues in the CDR3. Germline V lookup: CDR1 DFQATT, CDR2 SNEGSKA (reference sequence). The CDR3 reads CSARVWEGGELFF. DNA of the CDR3: TGCAGTGCTAGAGTCTGGGAGGGTGGGGAGCTGTTTTTT.

This clonotype came up many times. CDR3 residues: CASSEGALAGGPREQFF. The CDR3 DNA sequence: TGCGCCAGCAGTGAAGGGGCCTTAGCGGGAGGGCCTAGGGAGCAGTTCTTC. V gene TRBV10-1 combines with J gene TRBJ2-1; 11 positions agree with TRBD2. The CDR3 is 17 residues long. Per germline, CDR1 WNHNN and CDR2 SYGVQD (reference sequence). The J segment lost 10 bases and the V segment lost 3 bases, leaving 14 bases of the junction unmatched.

This clonotype was seen at least ten times. This sequence joins TRBV4-1 and TRBJ2-5; possibly TRBD1 for D (5 bases). From germline, CDR1 is MGHRA and CDR2 YSYEKL. CDR3 size: 16 residues. V was shortened by 2 bases and J by 5 bases, with 18 bases between the two germline ends. CDR3 DNA: TGCGCCAGCAGCCAATTCCCGGTGGCAGGGCCCGAGACCCAGTACTTC. Residues: CASSQFPVAGPETQYF.

This clonotype was observed a few times. CDR3 region: CASTPQSGEGANEQFF. The CDR3 coding sequence is TGTGCCAGCACCCCACAGTCTGGGGAGGGGGCCAATGAGCAGTTCTTC. The chain carries TRBV13 and TRBJ2-1; either TRBD1 or TRBD2 may fit D (7 bases each). Germline V gene lookup returns CDR1 PRHDT and CDR2 FYEKMQ (reference sequence). The ends were cut back, 7 bases at V and 6 bases at J, with 22 bases in the middle. CDR3 length: 16 amino acids.

This clonotype was found many times. V and J are TRBV5-1 and TRBJ1-2; D not certain. Trimming took 4 bases from V and 2 from J, leaving 6 bases between them. The V gene's germline CDR1 is SGHRS and CDR2 YFSETQ. CDR3 length: 12 residues. The CDR3 spells CASSQENYGYTF. The CDR3 region has the DNA TGCGCCAGCAGCCAGGAAAACTATGGCTACACCTTC.

This clonotype appeared many times. V usage is TRBV6-5 and J usage is TRBJ1-2, with 8 bases matching TRBD1. The CDR3 covers 14 residues. Germline lookup yields CDR1 MNHEY and CDR2 SVGAGI. V gave up 0 bases and J gave up 3 bases; unmatched junction bases: 0. The CDR3 spells CASSYSTGDYGYTF. The CDR3 nucleotides are TGTGCCAGCAGTTACTCGACAGGGGACTATGGCTACACCTTC.

This clonotype was counted ten times or more. The chain couples TRBV20-1 to TRBJ2-7; D perhaps matches TRBD1 (5 bases). Trimming left V 0 bases short and J 3 bases short, with 18 bases between. CDR3 size: 16 residues. The germline CDR1 and CDR2 sequences are DFQATT and SNEGSKA (reference sequence). The CDR3 DNA follows: TGCAGTGCTAGAGATCTAAGGGGTAGGATGATCTACGAGCAGTACTTC. Translated: CSARDLRGRMIYEQYF.

This clonotype was found many times. J is TRBJ1-2 and V is TRBV7-9; D possibly corresponds to TRBD1 (5 bases). Germline V gene sequence: CDR1 SEHNR, CDR2 FQNEAQ (reference sequence). V lost 5 bases, J lost 4 bases, and 20 bases lay in between. CDR3 length: 16 residues. This chain's CDR3 is CASSRSDTTDIYGYTF. CDR3 DNA sequence: TGTGCCAGCAGCCGATCCGACACCACGGACATCTATGGCTACACCTTC.

This clonotype was observed at least ten times. The chain has TRBV20-1 and TRBJ2-7, with TRBD1 matching 8 bases. Germline V gene data show CDR1 as DFQATT and CDR2 as SNEGSKA (reference sequence). The CDR3 spans 16 residues. Trimming took 3 bases from V and 6 from J; bases not matched to a gene: 16. CDR3: CSASGQGSGDFGEQYF. CDR3 DNA sequence: TGCAGTGCTAGCGGACAGGGTTCTGGGGACTTTGGCGAGCAGTACTTC.

As for this clonotype: A read error may be the cause here, since a much bigger clone is one base away. The chain links TRBV29-1 to TRBJ2-3, with D uncertain. V was clipped by 5 bases and J by 1 base, with 16 bases between them. The CDR3 spans 15 residues. Germline V gene lookup returns CDR1 SQVTM and CDR2 ANQGSEA. The CDR3 protein is CSVKGQLVGTDTQYF. The CDR3, as DNA: TGCAGCGTTAAAGGCCAGCTAGTGGGCACAGATACGCAGTATTTT.

This clonotype has a count of ten or more. The chain uses TRBV28 and TRBJ2-7, with 8 bases aligning to TRBD2. The CDR3 runs 17 residues. Germline CDR1 is MDHEN and CDR2 is SYDVKM. V shed 4 bases and J 0 bases; nucleotides not matched to a gene: 11. The CDR3 nucleotides read TGTGCCAGCAGTTCCCCTGGGGCTAGCGGGCCCTCCTACGAGCAGTACTTC. Translating gives CASSSPGASGPSYEQYF.

This clonotype showed up many times. This rearrangement joins TRBV6-6 to TRBJ2-1; TRBD2 agrees at 12 bases. V lost 7 bases, J lost 1 base, and 8 bases stayed unmatched. CDR1 is MNHNY, CDR2 SVGAGI, per germline (reference sequence). The CDR3 runs to 17 residues. CDR3 nucleotides: TGTGCCAGCACCCTCACTAGCGGGAGGCGGTCCTACAATGAGCAGTTCTTC. This sequence encodes CASTLTSGRRSYNEQFF.

J is TRBJ2-3 and V is TRBV7-3; D gene ambiguous. The CDR3 is 14 amino acids. Germline CDR1 is SGHTA and CDR2 is FQGTGA. V lost 2 bases and J lost 1, with 7 bases in between. CDR3 loop: CASSLSPGTDTQYF. Here the CDR3 DNA reads TGTGCCAGCAGCTTATCGCCGGGCACAGATACGCAGTATTTT.

The sample holds many counts of this clonotype. The V and J genes are TRBV19 and TRBJ2-7; 10 bases align to TRBD2. Germline CDR1 LNHDA, CDR2 SQIVND (reference sequence). This CDR3 has 14 residues. The J segment lost 4 bases and the V segment lost 6 bases, leaving 6 bases of the junction unmatched. The CDR3 DNA is TGTGCCAGTAGCTTAGCGGGAGGCCCGTACGAGCAGTACTTC. Protein product: CASSLAGGPYEQYF.

This clonotype is categorized as medium-sized. V gene TRBV29-1 combines with J gene TRBJ2-3; D is uncertain. Per the germline V gene, CDR1 is SQVTM and CDR2 is ANQGSEA. There are 12 residues in the CDR3. V lost 1 base to trimming and J lost 2 bases, with 4 bases between them. The CDR3 sequence: CSVEGYTDTQYF. For the CDR3, the DNA is TGCAGCGTTGAAGGGTACACAGATACGCAGTATTTT.

In nucleotides, the CDR3 is TGTGCCAGCTCACCAAGGACAAAAGGAGAGACCCAGTACTTC. This encodes CASSPRTKGETQYF. The rearrangement links TRBV18 to TRBJ2-5; tentative D call: TRBD1 (5 bases). CDR1 and CDR2 from the germline V gene are KGHSH and LQKENI. CDR3 size: 14 residues. Trimming pared 2 bases from V and 4 bases from J, leaving 11 bases between.